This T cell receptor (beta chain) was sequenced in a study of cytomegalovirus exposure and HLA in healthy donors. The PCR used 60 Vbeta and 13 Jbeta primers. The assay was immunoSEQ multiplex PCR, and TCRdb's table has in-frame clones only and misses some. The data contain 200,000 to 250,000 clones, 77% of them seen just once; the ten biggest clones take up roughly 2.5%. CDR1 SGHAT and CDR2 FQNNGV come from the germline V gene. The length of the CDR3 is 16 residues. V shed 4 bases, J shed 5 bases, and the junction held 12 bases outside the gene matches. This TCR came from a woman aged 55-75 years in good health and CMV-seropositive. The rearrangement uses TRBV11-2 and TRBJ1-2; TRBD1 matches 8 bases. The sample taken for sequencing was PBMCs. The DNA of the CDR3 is TGTGCCAGCAGCTCCACCCGGACAGGGCAGGTATATGGCTACACCTTC. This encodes CASSSTRTGQVYGYTF.